Below, one T cell receptor (beta chain) is given with its context. Its antigen is unidentified. A multiplex PCR was run with 60 Vbeta primers and 13 Jbeta primers. Here immunoSEQ multiplex PCR was the method, and the copy in TCRdb shows in-frame clones only, minus some. The sample lists fewer than 150,000 clones, approximately 80% occurring once. V lost 4 bases, J lost 1 base, and 10 bases stayed unmatched. The germline V gene has CDR1 MNHEY and CDR2 SVGAGI. The CDR3 consists of 16 residues. This entry belongs to a study of cytomegalovirus exposure and HLA in healthy donors. Study-wide background: In an early release, HLA-typed donors contributed tens of millions of unique TCR sequences. Study results and limitations: Researchers catalogued about 160 TCR beta chains as cytomegalovirus-associated.

The chain carries TRBV6-5 and TRBJ2-7; 7 bases agree with TRBD1. The TCR originated in a woman in her fifties or sixties in good health and CMV-seronegative. Material: PBMCs. Here the CDR3 DNA reads TGTGCCAGCAGTTCCCCCTCCGGGACAGAGTCCTACGAGCAGTACTTC. Its protein product is CASSSPSGTESYEQYF.